Presented here are 14 T cell receptor beta chains from one specimen sequenced in a study of T cell responses to AZD1222 COVID-19 vaccine. Repertoires were generated with immunoSEQ multiplex PCR, while TCRdb's copy carries only in-frame clones and drops some. The data show about 170,000 clones, approximately 95% seen once. Sequencing was performed on peripheral blood, taken on day 0 of AZD1222 vaccination. The receptors derive from an adult in good health.

This sequence joins TRBV30 and TRBJ1-5; D gene unclear. The CDR3 runs 15 residues. V was trimmed by 2 bases and J by 7 bases, leaving 18 bases between them. Germline CDR1 is GTSNPN and CDR2 is SVGIG (reference sequence). The CDR3 coding sequence is TGTGCCTGGAGTCCCCCAGGTTCGGGTTTCCAGCCCCAGCATTTT. Translating it yields CAWSPPGSGFQPQHF.

The chain combines TRBV6-5 with TRBJ1-2, with 9 bases identical to TRBD1. The CDR3 is 13 amino acids. The V gene end was trimmed by 6 bases and the J gene end by 4 bases; junction bases not matched to a gene: 3. From germline, CDR1 is MNHEY and CDR2 SVGAGI. CDR3 residues: CASRDRGGYGYTF. CDR3 coding DNA: TGTGCCAGCAGGGACAGGGGCGGCTATGGCTACACCTTC.

This chain uses TRBV6-5 with TRBJ2-2; the D is unclear. CDR3 length: 15 amino acids. Germline V CDR1 and CDR2: MNHEY, SVGAGI. V lost 7 bases to trimming and J lost 4 bases, with 16 bases between them. CDR3 loop: CASKWRALGTGELFF. In DNA form, the CDR3 reads TGTGCCAGCAAATGGAGAGCCTTGGGCACCGGGGAGCTGTTTTTT.

The chain joins TRBV7-9 to TRBJ1-2, with D perhaps TRBD1 (5 bases). The CDR3 loop spans 15 amino acids. Germline loops: CDR1 SEHNR, CDR2 FQNEAQ (reference sequence). Trimming removed 4 bases at V and 4 bases at J, with 16 bases between. CDR3 sequence: CASSWGEQYRYGYTF. The CDR3 DNA is TGTGCCAGCAGCTGGGGGGAGCAGTACCGCTATGGCTACACCTTC.

The CDR3 spells CASSGLQGVYHEQYF. The DNA of the CDR3 is TGCGCCAGCAGCGGACTACAGGGGGTTTACCACGAGCAGTACTTC. This chain joins TRBV5-1 and TRBJ2-7; 8 nucleotides align to TRBD1. J was trimmed by 5 bases and V by 4 bases; bases with no gene match: 11. The CDR3 sequence is 15 residues long. Per the germline V gene, CDR1 is SGHRS and CDR2 is YFSETQ.

The gene calls are TRBV5-8 and TRBJ1-2; D is undetermined. Germline-derived CDR1 and CDR2 are SGHTS and YDEGEE. The CDR3 extends over 15 amino acids. V was pared by 1 base and J by 8 bases, with 18 bases between. The CDR3 here is CASSLMVSGLEGYTF. CDR3 DNA sequence: TGTGCCAGCAGCTTGATGGTGTCCGGTTTGGAGGGCTACACCTTC.

The chain combines TRBV7-2 with TRBJ1-4; D possibly corresponds to TRBD1 (6 bases). Per the germline V gene, CDR1 is SGHTA and CDR2 is FQGNSA. CDR3 length: 14 amino acids. V shed 3 bases and J shed 6 bases, with 11 bases lying between them. The CDR3 here is CASSLQGQDEKLFF. CDR3 DNA sequence: TGTGCCAGCAGCTTGCAGGGGCAGGATGAAAAACTGTTTTTT.

The genes are TRBV29-1 and TRBJ1-1, with D maybe TRBD1 (6 bases). The CDR3 is 14 residues long. Trimming pared 4 bases from V and 4 bases from J, leaving 16 bases between. Germline CDR1 reads SQVTM; CDR2 reads ANQGSEA. In nucleotides, the CDR3 is TGCAGCGTTGGGGGACATGGGGGCGGCACTGAAGCTTTCTTT. Protein sequence: CSVGGHGGGTEAFF.

V is TRBV6-1 and J is TRBJ1-1, with 8 positions matching TRBD1. Germline loops: CDR1 MNHNS, CDR2 SASEGT. The CDR3 contains 18 residues. Unmatched junction bases numbered 13, after V lost 2 bases and J lost 2 bases. Here the CDR3 reads CASSELAVRGPGNTEAFF. In DNA form, the CDR3 reads TGTGCCAGCAGTGAATTAGCTGTCAGGGGGCCGGGTAACACTGAAGCTTTCTTT.

The chain employs TRBV27 and TRBJ2-1; 9 nucleotides align to TRBD2. Losses at the gene ends were 8 bases for V and 7 bases for J; bases not matched to a gene: 6. CDR3 length: 13 residues. CDR1 and CDR2 (germline): MNHEY, SMNVEV (reference sequence). For the CDR3, the DNA is TGTGCCAGCCTAGCGGGACTCTGGAATGAGCAGTTCTTC. Amino acid sequence: CASLAGLWNEQFF.

The rearrangement joins TRBV7-9 to TRBJ1-1, with D hard to call. V dropped 5 bases and J dropped 2 bases, with 18 bases sitting between them. This CDR3 is built from 16 residues. Per the germline V gene, CDR1 is SEHNR and CDR2 is FQNEAQ (reference sequence). This CDR3 reads CASSRDGRSLNTEAFF. Written as DNA, the CDR3 is TGTGCCAGCAGCCGCGACGGACGGTCTCTAAACACTGAAGCTTTCTTT.

CDR3 sequence: CASSPPSNTGELFF. The CDR3 coding sequence is TGTGCCAGCAGCCCCCCGTCGAACACCGGGGAGCTGTTTTTT. The chain has TRBV5-4 and TRBJ2-2; D gene uncertain. V was pared by 4 bases and J by 0 bases, with 7 bases between. The V gene's germline CDR1 is SGHNT and CDR2 YYREEE (reference sequence). The CDR3 is 14 residues long. The full variable domain, in which reference TRBV5-4 and TRBJ2-2 provide the parts outside the CDR3, is ETGVTQSPTHLIKTRGQQVTLRCSSQSGHNTVSWYQQALGQGPQFIFQYYREEENGRGNFPPRFSGLQFPNYSSELNVNALELDDSALYLCASSPPSNTGELFFGEGSRLTVL.

The chain carries TRBV9 and TRBJ2-3; TRBD1 might be the D (5 bases). Per the germline V gene, CDR1 is SGDLS and CDR2 is YYNGEE. The CDR3 has 11 amino acids. Trimming shortened V by 3 bases and J by 6 bases, and 5 bases separated the two germline ends. The CDR3 spells CASSEGDTQYF. In DNA form, the CDR3 reads TGTGCCAGCAGCGAGGGGGATACGCAGTATTTT.

Here the CDR3 DNA reads TGTGCCAGTAGTAGGAAAACCGCCTACGAGCAGTACTTC. It translates to CASSRKTAYEQYF. This sequence joins TRBV19 and TRBJ2-7; D ambiguous. Trimming cost V 4 bases and J 2 bases, with 9 bases left between them. Germline assignment: CDR1 LNHDA and CDR2 SQIVND (reference sequence). CDR3 length: 13 residues.